The 27 T cell receptor beta chains presented below share a single source sample, sequenced in a study of chemoradiotherapy in HPV16-positive cancers. Clones were sequenced by immunoSEQ multiplex PCR, and TCRdb holds only the in-frame ones, with some missing. The sample records fewer than 20,000 clones, 75% to 80% being singletons. The biological material was taken from a patient who underwent chemoradiotherapy. The receptors originated from a human donor with HPV-associated anogenital cancer.

The chain has TRBV11-2 and TRBJ1-1; D is unresolved. Trimming stripped 2 bases from V and 1 base from J, with 11 bases between. CDR1 is SGHAT, CDR2 FQNNGV, per germline. The CDR3 has 15 residues. The CDR3 region has the DNA TGTGCCAGCAGCTTATGGGGTGGTCAGAACACTGAAGCTTTCTTT. Protein: CASSLWGGQNTEAFF.

Only a few counts were recorded for this clone. The gene calls are TRBV4-2 and TRBJ1-5, with D possibly being TRBD1 (6 bases). Trimming shortened V by 5 bases and J by 6 bases, and 20 bases separated the two germline ends. This CDR3 region has 16 residues. Per germline, CDR1 LGHNA and CDR2 YNFKEQ. The CDR3: CASSDLDRGFGQPQHF. As DNA, the CDR3 is TGTGCCAGCAGCGATCTTGATAGGGGGTTCGGTCAGCCCCAGCATTTT.

The chain uses TRBV4-2 and TRBJ2-3, with TRBD2 matching 9 bases. V shed 4 bases and J 2 bases; nucleotides not matched to a gene: 19. The CDR3 is made up of 20 amino acids. CDR1 and CDR2 (germline): LGHNA, YNFKEQ. The chain's CDR3 is CASSPQSGGSPILDTDTQYF. CDR3 bases: TGTGCCAGCAGCCCACAGAGCGGGGGGTCCCCCATTCTCGACACAGATACGCAGTATTTT.

The chain combines TRBV7-9 with TRBJ2-5, with unresolved D. Germline V lookup: CDR1 SEHNR, CDR2 FQNEAQ (reference sequence). The V end lost 1 base, the J end lost 3 bases, and 9 bases lay between the germline ends. CDR3 length: 14 amino acids. As DNA, the CDR3 is TGTGCCAGCAGCTTAGGGGGATATAAAGAGACCCAGTACTTC. Its protein is CASSLGGYKETQYF.

The CDR3 DNA is TGTGCCAGTAGCCGACAGGCAAACACCGGGGAGCTGTTTTTT. Protein sequence: CASSRQANTGELFF. The rearrangement links TRBV19 to TRBJ2-2, with D tentatively TRBD1 (6 bases). With 6 bases removed from V and 2 bases from J, the gap between germline ends came to 10 bases. This CDR3 has 14 amino acids. Germline loops: CDR1 LNHDA, CDR2 SQIVND (reference sequence).

This rearrangement joins TRBV4-1 to TRBJ2-5; D is possibly TRBD2 (6 bases). Germline CDR1 MGHRA, CDR2 YSYEKL. The CDR3 has 18 amino acids. The V and J ends lost 0 bases and 2 bases respectively, with 19 bases between them. CDR3 DNA sequence: TGCGCCAGCAGCCAAGATTTGACTGGGGGGAATAAGCAAGAGACCCAGTACTTC. It specifies CASSQDLTGGNKQETQYF.

The gene calls are TRBV6-5 and TRBJ1-5; 8 nucleotides agree with TRBD1. The V segment lost 0 bases and the J segment 6 bases; nucleotides outside the gene matches: 4. There are 15 residues in the CDR3. Germline CDR1 and CDR2: MNHEY and SVGAGI. The CDR3 sequence: CASSYSMQGAQPQHF. The CDR3 DNA is TGTGCCAGCAGTTACTCTATGCAGGGGGCTCAGCCCCAGCATTTT.

The chain is built from TRBV7-2 and TRBJ1-1; D is unresolved. The germline V gene has CDR1 SGHTA and CDR2 FQGNSA. The CDR3 has 11 amino acids. V lost 5 bases and J lost 6, with 7 bases in between. The CDR3 here is CASSRDAEAFF. The CDR3 DNA sequence: TGTGCCAGCAGCCGAGACGCTGAAGCTTTCTTT.

J is TRBJ2-1 and V is TRBV19; 7 bases agree with TRBD2. Trimming took 2 bases from V and 2 from J; bases not matched to a gene: 6. The CDR3 extends over 16 amino acids. The germline V gene has CDR1 LNHDA and CDR2 SQIVND (reference sequence). The CDR3 DNA reads as TGTGCCAGTAGTATAAGCGCGGGGGAGGCCTACAATGAGCAGTTCTTC. Translation gives CASSISAGEAYNEQFF.

Only one count was recorded for this clone. The J gene is TRBJ1-2, the V gene TRBV19, with D possibly being TRBD1 (6 bases). The germline CDR1 and CDR2 sequences are LNHDA and SQIVND (reference sequence). With 2 bases removed from V and 0 bases from J, the gap between germline ends came to 10 bases. This CDR3 comprises 15 residues. DNA for the CDR3: TGTGCCAGTAGTATAAAGGGGACAACTAACTATGGCTACACCTTC. Its translation: CASSIKGTTNYGYTF.

This sequence joins TRBV5-1 and TRBJ2-5; D is perhaps TRBD1 or TRBD2 (5 bases each). Germline V gene lookup returns CDR1 SGHRS and CDR2 YFSETQ. V lost 7 bases and J lost 5, with 24 bases in between. This CDR3 contains 16 residues. The DNA of the CDR3 is TGCGCCAGCGGCTGGGGGTTCAAGCCATCGGAGGAGACCCAGTACTTC. It encodes CASGWGFKPSEETQYF.

V is TRBV28 and J is TRBJ1-5, with a tentative D call TRBD1 (6 bases). The CDR3 is made up of 13 amino acids. The V gene lost 3 bases and the J gene lost 5 bases, with 8 bases spanning the gap. Germline lookup yields CDR1 MDHEN and CDR2 SYDVKM. CDR3 in amino acids: CASSFPGDQPQHF. The CDR3 DNA follows: TGTGCCAGCAGTTTCCCAGGGGATCAGCCCCAGCATTTT.

The J gene is TRBJ1-3, the V gene TRBV7-9; a weak D match, TRBD1 (5 bases). The CDR3 extends over 16 amino acids. The germline gives CDR1 SEHNR, CDR2 FQNEAQ (reference sequence). Trimming removed 4 bases from V and 5 bases from J, with 18 bases in between. In nucleotides, the CDR3 is TGTGCCAGCAGCTCCACCGGGACTCAACGAAGAAACACCATATATTTT. Residues: CASSSTGTQRRNTIYF.

This clone was seen only a few times. This chain joins TRBV5-4 and TRBJ1-6; D might be TRBD1 (6 bases). V lost 4 bases, J lost 6 bases, and 17 bases lay in between. The V gene's germline CDR1 is SGHNT and CDR2 YYREEE (reference sequence). The CDR3 has 16 residues. The DNA of the CDR3 is TGTGCCAGCAGCGCGGACAGCCAAGCCCTTAATTCACCCCTCCACTTT. Protein product: CASSADSQALNSPLHF.

The DNA of the CDR3 is TGTGCCAGCAGTTTAGGGGGGACCCAGTACTTC. It translates to CASSLGGTQYF. The chain links TRBV27 to TRBJ2-5; D assignment may be TRBD1 or TRBD2 (5 bases each). V lost 2 bases, J lost 7 bases, and 5 bases lay in between. The CDR3 length is 11 residues. CDR1 is MNHEY and CDR2 is SMNVEV in the germline V gene (reference sequence).

The chain carries TRBV2 and TRBJ1-5; D not certain. Trimming shortened V by 3 bases and J by 2 bases, and 11 bases separated the two germline ends. Germline V lookup: CDR1 SNHLY, CDR2 FYNNEI. The CDR3 spans 15 residues. CDR3 sequence (DNA): TGTGCCAGCAGTGAGTGGGAAAGTCGCAATCAGCCCCAGCATTTT. Protein product: CASSEWESRNQPQHF. The full variable domain, its missing parts supplied by reference TRBV2 and TRBJ1-5, is EPEVTQTPSHQVTQMGQEVILRCVPISNHLYFYWYRQILGQKVEFLVSFYNNEISEKSEIFDDQFSVERPDGSNFTLKIRSTKLEDSAMYFCASSEWESRNQPQHFGDGTRLSIL.

The chain joins TRBV7-2 to TRBJ2-7; tentative D call: TRBD2 (5 bases). The germline gives CDR1 SGHTA, CDR2 FQGNSA. The CDR3 sequence is 14 residues long. V was clipped by 1 base and J by 6 bases, with 13 bases between them. CDR3 amino acids: CASSLVGIAGEQYF. For the CDR3, the DNA is TGTGCCAGCAGCTTAGTTGGCATCGCGGGCGAGCAGTACTTC.

The gene calls are TRBV5-8 and TRBJ1-2; D perhaps matches TRBD1 (6 bases). CDR1 is SGHTS and CDR2 is YDEGEE in the germline V gene. The CDR3 extends over 15 amino acids. V was pared by 4 bases and J by 4 bases, with 17 bases between. DNA for the CDR3: TGTGCCAGCAGCCTGGACAGCCAACCCCTCTATGGCTACACCTTC. This gives the protein CASSLDSQPLYGYTF.

This sequence joins TRBV20-1 and TRBJ1-1; D remains unclear. Trimming shortened V by 3 bases and J by 8 bases, and 10 bases separated the two germline ends. CDR3 size: 11 residues. CDR1 is DFQATT, CDR2 SNEGSKA, per germline (reference sequence). In DNA form, the CDR3 reads TGCAGTGCTAGCTGGACCTTCGAAGCTTTCTTT. Amino acids: CSASWTFEAFF.

The chain links TRBV6-1 to TRBJ1-1, with D tentatively TRBD1 (5 bases). CDR1 and CDR2 from the germline V gene are MNHNS and SASEGT. The V and J ends lost 3 bases and 0 bases respectively, with 17 bases between them. The CDR3 runs 17 residues. CDR3 DNA sequence: TGTGCCAGCAGTGATGACCGGGACGGCTTAATGAACACTGAAGCTTTCTTT. Its translation: CASSDDRDGLMNTEAFF.

As regards this clone: Other nucleotide sequences from this sample produce the same CDR3. This chain uses TRBV18 with TRBJ1-2; TRBD1 matches 8 bases. V was clipped by 3 bases and J by 8 bases; unmatched bases: 5. The CDR3 runs to 13 residues. From germline, CDR1 is KGHSH and CDR2 LQKENI. The CDR3 region has the DNA TGTGCCAGCTCACCGGACAGGGAGGGAGGCTACACCTTC. Translated, it gives CASSPDREGGYTF.

The chain combines TRBV9 with TRBJ2-1; tentatively, D is TRBD2 (7 bases). Trimming shortened V by 0 bases and J by 8 bases, and 15 bases separated the two germline ends. The CDR3 extends over 15 amino acids. CDR1 and CDR2 from the germline V gene are SGDLS and YYNGEE. The CDR3 region is CASSVAGGLSHEQFF. CDR3 bases: TGTGCCAGCAGCGTAGCGGGGGGCCTGTCCCATGAGCAGTTCTTC.

The chain links TRBV7-9 to TRBJ1-4; 9 bases are a match to TRBD1. CDR1 and CDR2 from the germline V gene are SEHNR and FQNEAQ (reference sequence). Trimming removed 4 bases from V and 6 bases from J; junction bases left unmatched: 9. The CDR3 runs 16 residues. The CDR3 DNA reads as TGTGCCAGCAGCTCCAGCCGGACAGGGGCTGATGAAAAACTGTTTTTT. Protein sequence: CASSSSRTGADEKLFF.

The gene calls are TRBV29-1 and TRBJ2-7, with D possibly being TRBD1 or TRBD2 (5 bases each). The CDR3 spans 15 residues. The V gene's germline CDR1 is SQVTM and CDR2 ANQGSEA. The ends were cut back, 4 bases at V and 4 bases at J, with 20 bases in the middle. The CDR3 protein is CSVARGPPLWYEQYF. The CDR3 region has the DNA TGCAGCGTTGCTAGGGGACCCCCGCTGTGGTACGAGCAGTACTTC.

This clone showed up just a few times. This CDR3 reads CASSRNRDRGLYEQYF. DNA of the CDR3: TGTGCCAGCAGTAGGAACCGGGACAGGGGGCTCTACGAGCAGTACTTC. This sequence joins TRBV2 and TRBJ2-7, with TRBD1 identical over 12 bases. V lost 5 bases to trimming and J lost 3 bases; unmatched junction nucleotides: 8. Germline CDR1 reads SNHLY; CDR2 reads FYNNEI. This CDR3 contains 16 residues.

The chain employs TRBV2 and TRBJ2-4; 8 positions agree with TRBD1. Germline-derived CDR1 and CDR2 are SNHLY and FYNNEI. Unmatched junction bases numbered 14, after V lost 8 bases and J lost 14 bases. The CDR3 loop spans 13 amino acids. CDR3 DNA sequence: TGTGCCAGCCAGTTAAACCAGGGGGCAACAGAGTACTTC. Translated, it gives CASQLNQGATEYF.

This clone was detected only a few times. The gene calls are TRBV19 and TRBJ1-2; tentative D call: TRBD1 (6 bases). This CDR3 has 15 amino acids. Trimming took 3 bases from V and 3 from J, leaving 14 bases between them. Germline V CDR1 and CDR2: LNHDA, SQIVND (reference sequence). CDR3 amino acids: CASSIPSGGHYGYTF. In DNA, the CDR3 is TGTGCCAGTAGTATCCCCTCTGGGGGCCACTATGGCTACACCTTC. Filled out from reference TRBV19 and TRBJ1-2, the complete variable domain reads DGGITQSPKYLFRKEGQNVTLSCEQNLNHDAMYWYRQDPGQGLRLIYYSQIVNDFQKGDIAEGYSVSREKKESFPLTVTSAQKNPTAFYLCASSIPSGGHYGYTFGSGTRLTVV.